This entry describes one T cell receptor (beta chain). The antigen is not known. The data are from a study of post-analysis software for immune sequencing data. Turning to the study itself: Clinical courses comprised relapsing-remitting, secondary progressive and progressive-relapsing multiple sclerosis. Whole-study results and caveats: Comparison of patients with controls showed five TRBV segments more frequent in patients, TRBV5-6, TRBV5-1 and TRBV20-1 among them.

cDNA libraries of TCR beta carried unique molecular identifiers. TCRdb called the PCR reads again in MiXCR, with one record for every CDR3 protein. The table records around 770,000 distinct CDR3 sequences, roughly 46% of them present only once. Trimming removed 5 bases from V and 2 bases from J, with 16 bases in between. CDR1 and CDR2 (germline): SGHTA, FQGTGA. This CDR3 is 16 amino acids long. The chain links TRBV7-3 to TRBJ2-1; D is possibly TRBD2 (6 bases). Sequenced sample: blood. This sequence was found in a girl aged 5-17 years with multiple sclerosis. The CDR3 sequence is CASSLSGVVAYNEQFF. In nucleotides, the CDR3 is TGTGCCAGCAGCCTCTCGGGGGTAGTGGCCTACAATGAGCAGTTCTTC.